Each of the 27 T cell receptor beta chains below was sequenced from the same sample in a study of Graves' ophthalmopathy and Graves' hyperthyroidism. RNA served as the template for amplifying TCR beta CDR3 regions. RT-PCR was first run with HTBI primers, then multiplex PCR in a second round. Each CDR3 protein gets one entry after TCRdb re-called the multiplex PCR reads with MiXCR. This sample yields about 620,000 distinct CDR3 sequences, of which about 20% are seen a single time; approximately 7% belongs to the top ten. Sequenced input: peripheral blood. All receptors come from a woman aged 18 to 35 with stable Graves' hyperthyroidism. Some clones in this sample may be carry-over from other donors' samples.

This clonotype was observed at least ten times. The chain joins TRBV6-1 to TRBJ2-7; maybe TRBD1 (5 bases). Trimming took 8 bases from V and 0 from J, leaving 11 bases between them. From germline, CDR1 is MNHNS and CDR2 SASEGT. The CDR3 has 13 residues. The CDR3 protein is CASSYRPSYEQYF. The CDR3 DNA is TGTGCCAGCTCCTACAGGCCCTCCTACGAGCAGTACTTC.

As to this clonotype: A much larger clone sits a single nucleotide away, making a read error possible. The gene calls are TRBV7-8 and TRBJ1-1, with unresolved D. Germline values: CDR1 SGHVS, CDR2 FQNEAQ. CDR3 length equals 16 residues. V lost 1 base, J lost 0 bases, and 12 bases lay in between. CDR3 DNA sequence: TGTGCCAGCAGCTTAGGGTCAGTATACATGAACACTGAAGCTTTCTTT. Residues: CASSLGSVYMNTEAFF. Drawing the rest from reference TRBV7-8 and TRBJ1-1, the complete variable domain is GAGVSQSPRYKVAKRGQDVALRCDPISGHVSLFWYQQALGQGPEFLTYFQNEAQLDKSGLPSDRFFAERPEGSVSTLKIQRTQQEDSAVYLCASSLGSVYMNTEAFFGQGTRLTVV.

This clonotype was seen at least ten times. CDR3 DNA: TGTGCCAGCAGTCCTTCCCCGTTGGCGGGGGCCTACGAGCAGTACTTC. Translating it yields CASSPSPLAGAYEQYF. This chain connects TRBV6-1 to TRBJ2-7; 7 nucleotides line up with TRBD2. The J segment lost 2 bases and the V segment lost 5 bases, leaving 12 bases of the junction unmatched. The length of the CDR3 is 16 residues. CDR1 and CDR2 from the germline V gene are MNHNS and SASEGT.

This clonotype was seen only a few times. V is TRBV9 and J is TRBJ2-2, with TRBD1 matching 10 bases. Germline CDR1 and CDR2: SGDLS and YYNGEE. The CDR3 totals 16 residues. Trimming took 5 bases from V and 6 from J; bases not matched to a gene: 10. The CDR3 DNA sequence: TGTGCCAGCAGTCTCAAGACAGGGGGCGAGCCCGGGGAGCTGTTTTTT. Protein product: CASSLKTGGEPGELFF.

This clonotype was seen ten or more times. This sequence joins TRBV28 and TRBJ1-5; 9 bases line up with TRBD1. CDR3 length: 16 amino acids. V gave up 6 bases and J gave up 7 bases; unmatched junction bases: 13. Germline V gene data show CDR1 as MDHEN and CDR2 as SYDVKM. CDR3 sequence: CASRPTSDRGAQPQHF. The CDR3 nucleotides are TGTGCCAGCAGACCTACTTCGGACAGGGGTGCGCAGCCCCAGCATTTT.

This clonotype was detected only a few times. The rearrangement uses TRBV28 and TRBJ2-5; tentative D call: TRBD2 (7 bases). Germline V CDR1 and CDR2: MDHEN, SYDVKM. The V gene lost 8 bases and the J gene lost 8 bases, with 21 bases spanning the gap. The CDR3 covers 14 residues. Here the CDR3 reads CASGGGGTWGTQYF. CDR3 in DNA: TGTGCCAGCGGAGGGGGGGGCACCTGGGGAACCCAGTACTTC.

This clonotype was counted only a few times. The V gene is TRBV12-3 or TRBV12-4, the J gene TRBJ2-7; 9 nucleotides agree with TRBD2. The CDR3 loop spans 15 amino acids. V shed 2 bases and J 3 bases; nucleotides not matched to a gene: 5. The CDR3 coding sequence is TGTGCCAGCAGTTTAAGGTCTAGCGGGGTCTACGAGCAGTACTTC. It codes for CASSLRSSGVYEQYF.

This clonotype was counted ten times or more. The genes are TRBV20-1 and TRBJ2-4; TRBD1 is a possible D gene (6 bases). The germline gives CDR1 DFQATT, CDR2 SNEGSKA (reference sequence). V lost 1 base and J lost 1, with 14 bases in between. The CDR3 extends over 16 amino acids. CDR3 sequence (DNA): TGCAGTGCTAGAGGGAACAGGGAATTGGCCAAAAACATTCAGTACTTC. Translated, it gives CSARGNRELAKNIQYF.

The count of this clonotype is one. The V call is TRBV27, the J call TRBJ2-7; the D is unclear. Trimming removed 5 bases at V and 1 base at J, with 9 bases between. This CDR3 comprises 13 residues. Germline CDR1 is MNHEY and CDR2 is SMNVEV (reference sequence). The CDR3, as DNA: TGTGCCAGCAGTCGCGTCCAGTCCTACGAGCAGTACTTC. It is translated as CASSRVQSYEQYF.

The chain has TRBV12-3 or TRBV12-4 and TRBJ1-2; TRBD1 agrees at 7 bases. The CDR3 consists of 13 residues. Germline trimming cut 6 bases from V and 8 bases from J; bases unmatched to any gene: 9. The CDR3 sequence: CASSETGEDGYTF. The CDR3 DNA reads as TGTGCCAGCAGCGAAACAGGGGAGGACGGCTACACCTTC.

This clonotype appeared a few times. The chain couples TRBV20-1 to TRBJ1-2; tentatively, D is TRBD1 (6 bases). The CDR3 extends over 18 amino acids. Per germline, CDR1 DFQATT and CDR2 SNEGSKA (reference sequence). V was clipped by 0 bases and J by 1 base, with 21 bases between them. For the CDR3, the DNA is TGCAGTGCTAGAGATCCGGGGGGCGGGGTGCCGATTAACTATGGCTACACCTTC. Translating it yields CSARDPGGGVPINYGYTF.

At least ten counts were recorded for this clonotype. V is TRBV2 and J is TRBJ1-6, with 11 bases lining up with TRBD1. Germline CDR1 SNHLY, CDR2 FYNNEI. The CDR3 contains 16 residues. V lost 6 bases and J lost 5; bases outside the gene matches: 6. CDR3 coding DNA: TGTGCCAGCAGCCTGGACAGGGGGCCCAATAATTCACCCCTCCACTTT. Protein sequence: CASSLDRGPNNSPLHF.

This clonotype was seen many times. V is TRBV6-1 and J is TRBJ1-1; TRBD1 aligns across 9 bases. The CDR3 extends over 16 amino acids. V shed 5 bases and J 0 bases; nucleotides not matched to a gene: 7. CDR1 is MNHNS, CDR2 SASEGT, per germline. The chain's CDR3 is CASSKPGQGMNTEAFF. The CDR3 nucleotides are TGTGCCAGCAGTAAACCGGGACAGGGAATGAACACTGAAGCTTTCTTT.

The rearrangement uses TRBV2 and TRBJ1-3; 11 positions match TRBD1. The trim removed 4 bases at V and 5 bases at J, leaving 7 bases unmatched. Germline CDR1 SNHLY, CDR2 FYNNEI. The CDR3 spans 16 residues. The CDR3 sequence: CASSALDRGLRNTIYF. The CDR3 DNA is TGTGCCAGCAGTGCCTTGGACAGGGGGCTTAGAAACACCATATATTTT.

The CDR3 sequence: CASSSLTVAGQGEGSPLHF. As DNA, the CDR3 is TGTGCCAGCAGTTCCTTAACCGTCGCGGGACAGGGGGAAGGTTCACCCCTCCACTTT. The genes are TRBV6-2 or TRBV6-3 and TRBJ1-6; 11 bases fit TRBD1. V lost 4 bases and J lost 9; bases outside the gene matches: 17. The CDR3 is made up of 19 amino acids. CDR1 and CDR2 (germline): MNHEY, SVGEGT.

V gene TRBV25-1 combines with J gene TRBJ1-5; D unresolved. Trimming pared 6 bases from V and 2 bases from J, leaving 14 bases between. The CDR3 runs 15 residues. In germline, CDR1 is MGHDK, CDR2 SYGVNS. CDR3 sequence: CASSPTGKGNQPQHF. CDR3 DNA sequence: TGTGCCAGCAGCCCAACGGGAAAGGGCAATCAGCCCCAGCATTTT.

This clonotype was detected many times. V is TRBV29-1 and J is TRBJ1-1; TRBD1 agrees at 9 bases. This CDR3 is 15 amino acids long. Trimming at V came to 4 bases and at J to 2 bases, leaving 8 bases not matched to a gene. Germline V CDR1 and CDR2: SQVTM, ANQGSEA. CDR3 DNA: TGCAGCGTTGGCCCATCGGACAGGGGAAACACTGAAGCTTTCTTT. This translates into CSVGPSDRGNTEAFF.

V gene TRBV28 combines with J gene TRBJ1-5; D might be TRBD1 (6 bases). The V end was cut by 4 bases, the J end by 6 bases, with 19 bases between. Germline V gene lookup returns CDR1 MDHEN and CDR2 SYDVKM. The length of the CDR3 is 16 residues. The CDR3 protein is CASSSPSLTGRQPQHF. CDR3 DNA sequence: TGTGCCAGCAGTTCCCCCTCCCTGACAGGACGTCAGCCCCAGCATTTT. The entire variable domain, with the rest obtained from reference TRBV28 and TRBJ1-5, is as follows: DVKVTQSSRYLVKRTGEKVFLECVQDMDHENMFWYRQDPGLGLRLIYFSYDVKMKEKGDIPEGYSVSREKKERFSLILESASTNQTSMYLCASSSPSLTGRQPQHFGDGTRLSIL.

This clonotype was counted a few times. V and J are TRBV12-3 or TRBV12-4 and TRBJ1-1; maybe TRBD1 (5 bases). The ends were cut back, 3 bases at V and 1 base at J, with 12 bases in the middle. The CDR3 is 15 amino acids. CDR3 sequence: CASSFRGAANTEAFF. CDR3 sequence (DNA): TGTGCCAGCAGTTTTCGCGGGGCGGCGAACACTGAAGCTTTCTTT.

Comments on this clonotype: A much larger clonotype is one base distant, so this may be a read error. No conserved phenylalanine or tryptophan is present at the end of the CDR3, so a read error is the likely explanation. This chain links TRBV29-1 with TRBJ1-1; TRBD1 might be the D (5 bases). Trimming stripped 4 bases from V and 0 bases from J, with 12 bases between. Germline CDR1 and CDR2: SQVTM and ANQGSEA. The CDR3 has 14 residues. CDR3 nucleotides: TGCAGCGTTGCACAGGCGGCAATGAACACTGAAGCTTTCTTG. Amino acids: CSVAQAAMNTEAFL.

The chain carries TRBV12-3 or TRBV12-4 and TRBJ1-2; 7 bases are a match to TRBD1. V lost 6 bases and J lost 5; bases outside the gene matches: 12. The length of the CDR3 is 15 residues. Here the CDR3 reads CASRYTGVEGYGYTF. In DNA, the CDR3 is TGTGCCAGCAGATACACAGGGGTAGAAGGATATGGCTACACCTTC.

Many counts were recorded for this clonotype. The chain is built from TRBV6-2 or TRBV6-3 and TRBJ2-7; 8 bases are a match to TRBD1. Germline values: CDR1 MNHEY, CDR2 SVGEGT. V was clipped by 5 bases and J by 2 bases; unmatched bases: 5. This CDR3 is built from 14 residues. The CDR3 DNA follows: TGTGCCAGCAGTCGGACAGGGCAAACCTACGAGCAGTACTTC. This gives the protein CASSRTGQTYEQYF.

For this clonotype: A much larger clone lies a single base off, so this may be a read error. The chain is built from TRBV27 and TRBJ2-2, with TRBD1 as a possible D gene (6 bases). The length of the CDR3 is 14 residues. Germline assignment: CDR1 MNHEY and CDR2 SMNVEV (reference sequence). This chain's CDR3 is CASSSGHNTRELFF. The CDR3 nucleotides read TGTGCCAGCAGTTCGGGACATAACACCAGGGAGCTGTTCTTT.

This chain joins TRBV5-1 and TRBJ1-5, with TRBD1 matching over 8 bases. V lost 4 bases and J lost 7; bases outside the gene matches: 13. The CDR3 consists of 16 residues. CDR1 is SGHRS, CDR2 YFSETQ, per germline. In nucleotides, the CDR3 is TGCGCCAGCAGCCTGGACAGGGTTACGACGGGGCAGCCCCAGCATTTT. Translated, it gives CASSLDRVTTGQPQHF.

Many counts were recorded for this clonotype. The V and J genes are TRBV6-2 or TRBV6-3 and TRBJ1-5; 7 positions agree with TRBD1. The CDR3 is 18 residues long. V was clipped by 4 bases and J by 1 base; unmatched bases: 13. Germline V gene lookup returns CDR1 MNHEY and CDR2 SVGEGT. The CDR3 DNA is TGTGCCAGCAGTTGGGCCGGGACAGAGATAAGGAGCAATCAGCCCCAGCATTTT. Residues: CASSWAGTEIRSNQPQHF.

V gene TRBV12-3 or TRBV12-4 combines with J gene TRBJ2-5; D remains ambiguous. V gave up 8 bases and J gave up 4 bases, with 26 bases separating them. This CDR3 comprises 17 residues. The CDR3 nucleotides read TGTGCCAGCGCTTCGAGAGTTCCACTTCCTAAGGGAGAGACCCAGTACTTC. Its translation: CASASRVPLPKGETQYF.

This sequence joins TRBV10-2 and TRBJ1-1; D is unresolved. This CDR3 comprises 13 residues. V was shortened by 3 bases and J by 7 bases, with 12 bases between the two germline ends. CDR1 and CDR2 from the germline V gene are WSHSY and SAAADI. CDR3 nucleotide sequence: TGCGCCAGCAGTGAACAGAAGGGCGTTGAAGCTTTCTTT. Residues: CASSEQKGVEAFF.